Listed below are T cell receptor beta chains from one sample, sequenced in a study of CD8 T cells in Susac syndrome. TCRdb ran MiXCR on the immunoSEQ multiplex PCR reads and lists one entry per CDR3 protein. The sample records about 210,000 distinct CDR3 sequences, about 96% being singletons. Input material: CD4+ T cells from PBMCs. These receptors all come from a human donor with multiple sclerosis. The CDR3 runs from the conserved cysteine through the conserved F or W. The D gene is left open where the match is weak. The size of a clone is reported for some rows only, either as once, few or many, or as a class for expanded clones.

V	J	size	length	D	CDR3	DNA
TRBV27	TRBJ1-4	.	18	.	CASTTRRGVGIINEKLFF	TGTGCCAGCACCACACGCCGGGGTGTGGGGATTATTAATGAAAAACTGTTTTTT
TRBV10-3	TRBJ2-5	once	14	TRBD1	CAISGTGGEETQYF	TGTGCCATCAGTGGGACAGGGGGCGAAGAGACCCAGTACTTC
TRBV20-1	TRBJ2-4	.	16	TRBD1	CSVVIPGQVILGIQYF	TGCAGTGTCGTCATCCCGGGACAGGTGATTTTGGGCATTCAGTACTTC
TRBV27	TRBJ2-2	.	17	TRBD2	CASRVSMGLANTGELFF	TGTGCCAGCAGAGTGTCAATGGGACTAGCGAACACCGGGGAGCTGTTTTTT
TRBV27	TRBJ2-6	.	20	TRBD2	CASSFVAGGALDSGANVLTF	TGTGCCAGCAGTTTCGTCGCGGGAGGAGCATTGGACTCTGGGGCCAACGTCCTGACTTTC
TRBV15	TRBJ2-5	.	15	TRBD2	CATSRPTSGGETQYF	TGTGCCACCAGCAGGCCGACTAGCGGGGGTGAGACCCAGTACTTC
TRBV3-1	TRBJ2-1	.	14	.	CASSQEFLSLEQFF	TGTGCCAGCAGCCAAGAGTTCTTGTCCCTTGAGCAGTTCTTC
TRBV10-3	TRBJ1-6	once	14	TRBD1	CAISEQGRGSPLHF	TGTGCCATCAGTGAACAGGGGCGGGGGTCACCCCTCCACTTT
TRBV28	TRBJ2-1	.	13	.	CASSGTPYNEQFF	TGTGCCAGCAGCGGGACTCCCTACAATGAGCAGTTCTTC
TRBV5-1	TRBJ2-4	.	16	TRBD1	CASSRGQAFESNIQYF	TGCGCCAGCAGCCGGGGACAGGCCTTTGAATCGAACATTCAGTACTTC
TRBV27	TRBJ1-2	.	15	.	CASSRLLGGNYGYTF	TGTGCCAGCAGCCGACTTCTGGGGGGTAACTATGGCTACACCTTC
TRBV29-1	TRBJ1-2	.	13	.	CSVELGNGYGYTF	TGCAGCGTTGAGTTGGGGAATGGCTATGGCTACACCTTC
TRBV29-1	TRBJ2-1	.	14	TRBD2	CSVADSGSKNEQFF	TGCAGCGTTGCAGATAGCGGGAGTAAAAATGAGCAGTTCTTC
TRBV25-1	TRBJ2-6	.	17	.	CASRDRPLSSGANVLTF	TGTGCCAGCAGAGACAGGCCCCTTAGCTCTGGGGCCAACGTCCTGACTTTC
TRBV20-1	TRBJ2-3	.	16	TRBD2	CSARGLAGGSTDTQYF	TGCAGTGCTCGGGGACTAGCGGGAGGTAGCACAGATACGCAGTATTTT
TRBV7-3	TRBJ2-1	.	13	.	CASSLHQGTEQFF	TGTGCCAGCAGCTTACACCAGGGTACTGAGCAGTTCTTC
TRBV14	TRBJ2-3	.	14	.	CASSRLPSTDTQYF	TGTGCCAGCAGCCGTCTACCAAGCACAGATACGCAGTATTTT
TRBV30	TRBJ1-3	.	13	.	CAWQTASGNTIYF	TGTGCCTGGCAGACAGCTTCTGGAAACACCATATATTTT
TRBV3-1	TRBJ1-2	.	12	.	CASVGADYGYTF	TGTGCCAGCGTCGGGGCCGACTATGGCTACACCTTC
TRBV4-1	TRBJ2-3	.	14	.	CASSQESPTDTQYF	TGCGCCAGCAGCCAAGAAAGTCCCACAGATACGCAGTATTTT
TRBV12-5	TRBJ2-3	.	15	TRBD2	CASAQLAGGTDTQYF	TGTGCTAGTGCCCAACTAGCGGGAGGTACAGATACGCAGTATTTT
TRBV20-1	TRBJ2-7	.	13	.	CSAEGEGSYEQYF	TGCAGTGCGGAGGGGGAGGGGTCCTACGAGCAGTACTTC
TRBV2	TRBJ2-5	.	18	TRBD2	CASSPPQLLAGYQETQYF	TGTGCCAGCAGTCCCCCCCAGCTACTAGCGGGCTATCAAGAGACCCAGTACTTC
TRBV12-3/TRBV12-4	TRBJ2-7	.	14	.	CASSRRTGSNEQYF	TGTGCCAGCAGTCGGAGGACTGGATCGAACGAGCAGTACTTC
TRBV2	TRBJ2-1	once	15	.	CASSVDNSQINEQFF	TGTGCCAGCAGTGTGGACAACTCACAGATCAATGAGCAGTTCTTC
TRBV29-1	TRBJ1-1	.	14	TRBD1	CSVKQGAGDTEAFF	TGCAGCGTTAAACAGGGGGCAGGGGACACTGAAGCTTTCTTT
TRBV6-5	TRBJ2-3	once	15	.	CAAGGTASSTDTQYF	TGTGCCGCGGGCGGGACGGCCTCTAGCACAGATACGCAGTATTTT
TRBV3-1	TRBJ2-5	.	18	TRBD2	CASSQDKVLAGFQETQYF	TGTGCCAGCAGCCAAGATAAGGTGCTAGCGGGGTTCCAAGAGACCCAGTACTTC
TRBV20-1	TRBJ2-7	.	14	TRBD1	CSARDRTGVLEQYF	TGCAGTGCTAGAGATCGGACAGGGGTCCTCGAGCAGTACTTC
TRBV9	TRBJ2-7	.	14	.	CASSVDPGSHEQYF	TGTGCCAGCAGCGTAGACCCCGGGAGCCACGAGCAGTACTTC
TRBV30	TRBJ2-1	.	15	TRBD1	CAWVRAGTGGNEQFF	TGTGCCTGGGTGAGGGCCGGGACAGGGGGTAATGAGCAGTTCTTC
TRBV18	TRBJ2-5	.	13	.	CASSGGLGETQYF	TGTGCCAGCTCAGGCGGACTCGGGGAGACCCAGTACTTC
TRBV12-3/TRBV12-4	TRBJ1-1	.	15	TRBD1	CASRSRGQPLTEAFF	TGTGCCAGCAGATCCCGGGGACAGCCTCTCACTGAAGCTTTCTTT
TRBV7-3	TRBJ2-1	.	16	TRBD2	CASSRRAGGPRNEQFF	TGTGCCAGCAGCCGACGAGCGGGAGGGCCTCGCAATGAGCAGTTCTTC
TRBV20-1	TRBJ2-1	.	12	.	CSAGGRADEQFF	TGCAGTGCTGGCGGGCGGGCCGATGAGCAGTTCTTC
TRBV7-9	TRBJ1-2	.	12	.	CASSVPAWGYTF	TGTGCCAGCAGCGTACCGGCGTGGGGCTACACCTTC
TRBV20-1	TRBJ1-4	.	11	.	CSAPDHEKLFF	TGCAGTGCTCCGGACCATGAAAAACTGTTTTTT
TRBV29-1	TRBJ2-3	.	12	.	CSVAERTDTQYF	TGCAGCGTTGCGGAGCGCACAGATACGCAGTATTTT
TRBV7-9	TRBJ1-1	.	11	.	CASSPGPRAFF	TGTGCCAGCAGCCCCGGGCCCCGGGCTTTCTTT
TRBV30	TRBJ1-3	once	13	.	CAWSQGSGNTIYF	TGTGCCTGGAGTCAGGGTTCTGGAAACACCATATATTTT
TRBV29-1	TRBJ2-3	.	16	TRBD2	CSVGRQGGVLPDTQYF	TGCAGCGTTGGCCGCCAGGGAGGGGTACTCCCAGATACGCAGTATTTT
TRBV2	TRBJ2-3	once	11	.	CASGIGDTQYF	TGTGCCAGCGGGATCGGGGATACGCAGTATTTT
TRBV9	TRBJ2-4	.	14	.	CASSVGGGRDIQYF	TGTGCCAGCAGCGTTGGAGGGGGGCGAGACATTCAGTACTTC
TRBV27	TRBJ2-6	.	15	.	CASSSGDSGANVLTF	TGTGCCAGCAGTTCAGGAGACTCTGGGGCCAACGTCCTGACTTTC
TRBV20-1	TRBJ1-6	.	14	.	CSARDQGYNSPLHF	TGCAGTGCTAGAGATCAGGGATACAATTCACCCCTCCACTTT
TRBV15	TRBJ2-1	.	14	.	CATSSQALFNEQFF	TGTGCCACCAGCAGCCAGGCCCTGTTCAATGAGCAGTTCTTC
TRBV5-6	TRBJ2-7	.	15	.	CASSLVGQGSNEQYF	TGTGCCAGCAGCTTGGTCGGCCAGGGTAGCAACGAGCAGTACTTC
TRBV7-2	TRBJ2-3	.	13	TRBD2	CASSLQRGAPQYF	TGTGCCAGCAGCTTGCAGCGGGGGGCTCCGCAGTATTTT
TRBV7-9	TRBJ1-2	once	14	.	CASSTNGLHYGYTF	TGTGCCAGCTCTACAAATGGGCTGCACTATGGCTACACCTTC
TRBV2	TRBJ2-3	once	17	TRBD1	CASSEDLWTGGGDTQYF	TGTGCCAGCAGTGAAGATTTGTGGACAGGGGGTGGAGATACGCAGTATTTT
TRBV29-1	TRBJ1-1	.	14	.	CSVVFDKVNTEAFF	TGCAGCGTTGTGTTCGACAAGGTGAACACTGAAGCTTTCTTT
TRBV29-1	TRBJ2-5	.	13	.	CSAFRGARETQYF	TGCAGCGCCTTCAGGGGCGCAAGAGAGACCCAGTACTTC
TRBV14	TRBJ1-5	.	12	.	CASSQERGPQHF	TGTGCCAGCAGCCAAGAGAGGGGGCCCCAGCATTTT
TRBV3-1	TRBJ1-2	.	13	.	CASTPGRSQGYTF	TGTGCCAGCACCCCAGGGAGGTCTCAGGGCTACACCTTC